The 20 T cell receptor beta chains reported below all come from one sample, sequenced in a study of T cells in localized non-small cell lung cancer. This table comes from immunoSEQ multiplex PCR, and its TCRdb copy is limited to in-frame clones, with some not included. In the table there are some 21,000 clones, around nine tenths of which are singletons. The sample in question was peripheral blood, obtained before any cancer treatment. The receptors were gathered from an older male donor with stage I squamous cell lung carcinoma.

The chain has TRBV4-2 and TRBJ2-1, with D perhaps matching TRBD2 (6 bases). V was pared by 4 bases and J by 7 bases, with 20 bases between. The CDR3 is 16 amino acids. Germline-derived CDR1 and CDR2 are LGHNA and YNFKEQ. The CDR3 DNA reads TGTGCCAGCAGCCTTCAACTAGCTACCGGAGTAAATGAGCAGTTCTTC. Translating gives CASSLQLATGVNEQFF.

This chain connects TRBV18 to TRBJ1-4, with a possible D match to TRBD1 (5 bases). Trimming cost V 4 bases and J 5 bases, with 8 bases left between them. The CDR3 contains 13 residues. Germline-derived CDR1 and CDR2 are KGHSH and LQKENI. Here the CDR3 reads CASSRGVNEKLFF. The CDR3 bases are TGTGCCAGCTCACGAGGGGTGAATGAAAAACTGTTTTTT.

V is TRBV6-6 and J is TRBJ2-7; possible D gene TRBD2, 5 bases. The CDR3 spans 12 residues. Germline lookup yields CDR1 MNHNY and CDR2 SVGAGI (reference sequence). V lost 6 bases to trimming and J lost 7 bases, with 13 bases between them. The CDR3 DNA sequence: TGTGCCAGCAGCAGACTATACGGTGAGCAGTACTTC. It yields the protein CASSRLYGEQYF.

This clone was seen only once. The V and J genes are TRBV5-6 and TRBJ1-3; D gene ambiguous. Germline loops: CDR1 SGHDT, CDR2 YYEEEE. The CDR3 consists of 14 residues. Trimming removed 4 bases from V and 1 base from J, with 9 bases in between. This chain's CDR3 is CASSPYASGNTIYF. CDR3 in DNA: TGTGCCAGCAGCCCATACGCTTCTGGAAACACCATATATTTT.

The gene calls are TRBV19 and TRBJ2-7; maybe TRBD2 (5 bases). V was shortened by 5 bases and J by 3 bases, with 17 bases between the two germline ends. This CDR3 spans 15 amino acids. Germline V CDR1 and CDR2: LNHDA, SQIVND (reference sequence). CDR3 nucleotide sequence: TGTGCCAGTAGTGGCTCCCGGAGGAGTATCTACGAGCAGTACTTC. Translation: CASSGSRRSIYEQYF.

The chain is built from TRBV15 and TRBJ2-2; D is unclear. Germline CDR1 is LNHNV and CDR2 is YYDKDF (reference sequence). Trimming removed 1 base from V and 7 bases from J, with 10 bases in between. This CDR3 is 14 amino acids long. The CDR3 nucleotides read TGTGCCACCAGCAGAGCCCTAGTCAGCGGGGAGCTGTTTTTT. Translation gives CATSRALVSGELFF.

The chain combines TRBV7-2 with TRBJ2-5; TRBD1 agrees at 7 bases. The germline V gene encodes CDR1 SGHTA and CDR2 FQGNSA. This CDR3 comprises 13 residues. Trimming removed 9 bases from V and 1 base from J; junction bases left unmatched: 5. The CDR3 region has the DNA TGTGCCAGTGACAGGGTTGGCCAAGAGACCCAGTACTTC. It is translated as CASDRVGQETQYF. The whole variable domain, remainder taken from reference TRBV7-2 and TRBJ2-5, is GAGVSQSPSNKVTEKGKDVELRCDPISGHTALYWYRQSLGQGLEFLIYFQGNSAPDKSGLPSDRFSAERTGGSVSTLTIQRTQQEDSAVYLCASDRVGQETQYFGPGTRLLVL.

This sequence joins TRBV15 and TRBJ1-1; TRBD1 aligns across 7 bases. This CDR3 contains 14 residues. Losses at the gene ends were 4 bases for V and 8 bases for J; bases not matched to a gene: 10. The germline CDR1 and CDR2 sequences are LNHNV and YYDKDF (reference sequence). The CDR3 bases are TGTGCCACCAGCATTATGACAGGGTCTAACGAAGCTTTCTTT. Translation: CATSIMTGSNEAFF.

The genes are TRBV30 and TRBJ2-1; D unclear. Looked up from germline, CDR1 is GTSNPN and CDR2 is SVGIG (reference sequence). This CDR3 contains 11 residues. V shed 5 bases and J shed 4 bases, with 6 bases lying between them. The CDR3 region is CAWAQYNEQFF. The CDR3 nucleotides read TGTGCCTGGGCCCAATACAATGAGCAGTTCTTC. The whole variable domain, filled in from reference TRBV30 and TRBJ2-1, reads SQTIHQWPATLVQPVGSPLSLECTVEGTSNPNLYWYRQAAGRGLQLLFYSVGIGQISSEVPQNLSASRPQDRQFILSSKKLLLSDSGFYLCAWAQYNEQFFGPGTRLTVL.

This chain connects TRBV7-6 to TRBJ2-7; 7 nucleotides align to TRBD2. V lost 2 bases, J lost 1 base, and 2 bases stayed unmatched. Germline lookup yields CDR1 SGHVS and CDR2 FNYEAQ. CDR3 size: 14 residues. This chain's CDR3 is CASSLTGGSYEQYF. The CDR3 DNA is TGTGCCAGCAGCTTAACGGGAGGTTCCTACGAGCAGTACTTC.

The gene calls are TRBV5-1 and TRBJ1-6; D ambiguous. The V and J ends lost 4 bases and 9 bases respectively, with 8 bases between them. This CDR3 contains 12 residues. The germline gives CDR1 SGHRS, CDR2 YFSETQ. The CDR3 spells CASSIDGSPLHF. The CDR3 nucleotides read TGCGCCAGCAGCATCGACGGTTCACCCCTCCACTTT.

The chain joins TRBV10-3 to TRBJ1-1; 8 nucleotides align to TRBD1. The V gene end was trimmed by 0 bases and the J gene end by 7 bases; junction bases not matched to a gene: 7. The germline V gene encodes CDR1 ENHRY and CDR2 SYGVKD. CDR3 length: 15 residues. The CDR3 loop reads CAISESWQGAFEAFF. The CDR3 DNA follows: TGTGCCATCAGTGAGTCGTGGCAGGGGGCCTTTGAAGCTTTCTTT.

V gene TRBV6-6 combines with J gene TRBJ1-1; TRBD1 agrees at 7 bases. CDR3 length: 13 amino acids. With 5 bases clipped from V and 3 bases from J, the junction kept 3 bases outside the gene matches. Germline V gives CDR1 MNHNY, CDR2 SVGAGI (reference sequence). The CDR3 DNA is TGTGCCAGCAGTGGACAGGCCGACACTGAAGCTTTCTTT. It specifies CASSGQADTEAFF.

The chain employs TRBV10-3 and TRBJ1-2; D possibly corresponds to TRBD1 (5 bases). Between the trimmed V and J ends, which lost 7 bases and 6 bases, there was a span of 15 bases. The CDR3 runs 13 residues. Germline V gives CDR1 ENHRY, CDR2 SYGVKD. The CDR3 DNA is TGTGCCATCACCACGACAGAGGGCGATGGCTACACCTTC. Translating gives CAITTTEGDGYTF.

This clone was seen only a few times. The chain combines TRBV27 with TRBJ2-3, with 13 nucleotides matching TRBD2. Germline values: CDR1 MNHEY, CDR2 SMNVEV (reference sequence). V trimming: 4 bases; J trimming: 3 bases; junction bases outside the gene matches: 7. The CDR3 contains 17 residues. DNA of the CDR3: TGTGCCAGCAGTTCTGGACTAGCGGGAGCGGGAACAGATACGCAGTATTTT. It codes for CASSSGLAGAGTDTQYF.

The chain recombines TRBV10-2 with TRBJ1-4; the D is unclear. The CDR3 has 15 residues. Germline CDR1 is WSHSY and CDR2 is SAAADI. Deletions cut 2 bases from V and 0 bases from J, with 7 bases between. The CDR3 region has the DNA TGCGCCAGCAGTGAGGGCCTTTCAACTAATGAAAAACTGTTTTTT. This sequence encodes CASSEGLSTNEKLFF.

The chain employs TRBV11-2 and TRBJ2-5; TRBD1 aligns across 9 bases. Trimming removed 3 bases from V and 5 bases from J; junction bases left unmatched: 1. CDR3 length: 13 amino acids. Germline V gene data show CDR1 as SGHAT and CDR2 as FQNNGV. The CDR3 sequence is CASSFGQGETQYF. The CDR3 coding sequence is TGTGCCAGCAGCTTCGGACAGGGGGAGACCCAGTACTTC.

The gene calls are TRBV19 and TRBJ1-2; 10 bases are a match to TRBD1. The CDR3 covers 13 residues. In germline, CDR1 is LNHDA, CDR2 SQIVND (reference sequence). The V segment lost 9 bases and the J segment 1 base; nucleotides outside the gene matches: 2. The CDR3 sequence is CASWDRGNYGYTF. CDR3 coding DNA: TGTGCCAGCTGGGACAGGGGTAACTATGGCTACACCTTC. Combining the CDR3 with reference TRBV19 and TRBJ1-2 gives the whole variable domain DGGITQSPKYLFRKEGQNVTLSCEQNLNHDAMYWYRQDPGQGLRLIYYSQIVNDFQKGDIAEGYSVSREKKESFPLTVTSAQKNPTAFYLCASWDRGNYGYTFGSGTRLTVV.

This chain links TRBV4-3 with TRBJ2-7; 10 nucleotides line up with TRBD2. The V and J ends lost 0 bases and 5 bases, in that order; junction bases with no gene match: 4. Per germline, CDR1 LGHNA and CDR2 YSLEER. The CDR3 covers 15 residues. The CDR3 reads CASSQELAGLDEQYF. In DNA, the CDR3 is TGCGCCAGCAGCCAAGAACTAGCGGGACTCGACGAGCAGTACTTC.

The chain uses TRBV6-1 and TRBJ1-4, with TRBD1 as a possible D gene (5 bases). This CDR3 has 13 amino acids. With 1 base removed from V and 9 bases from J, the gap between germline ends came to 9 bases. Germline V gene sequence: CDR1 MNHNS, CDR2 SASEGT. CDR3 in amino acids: CASSEGDLKKLFF. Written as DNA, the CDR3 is TGTGCCAGCAGTGAAGGGGACTTGAAAAAACTGTTTTTT.